The 8 T cell receptor beta chains given below trace back to one sample, sequenced in a study of metastatic and nonmetastatic thyroid tumors. Treatment of any kind had been given to no patient before thyroid surgery. With MiXCR, TCRdb reprocessed the PCR reads. This table holds tens of thousands of clones, approximately 12% found once. The specimen was blood. Source of these receptors: a female donor with papillary thyroid cancer or a benign thyroid nodule (not recorded which). Some clones in this sample may be carry-over from other donors' samples.

This clone was seen at least ten times. A much larger clone lies a single base off, so this may be a read error. The chain joins TRBV27 to TRBJ2-7; 12 bases map to TRBD2. The germline V gene has CDR1 MNHEY and CDR2 SMNVEV (reference sequence). This CDR3 has 14 amino acids. The CDR3 loop is CASSSTSGSYGQYF. The CDR3, as DNA: TGTGCCAGCAGTTCGACTAGCGGGAGTTACGGGCAGTACTTC.

About this clone itself: This may be a read error: a much more frequent sequence differs by one nucleotide. V usage is TRBV25-1 and J usage is TRBJ2-5; either TRBD1 or TRBD2 may supply D (6 bases each). CDR1 is MGHDK and CDR2 is SYGVNS in the germline V gene. This CDR3 comprises 13 residues. Trimming removed 4 bases at V and 4 bases at J, with 10 bases between. CDR3 in amino acids: CASSGGAGETQYF. CDR3 DNA sequence: TGTGCCAGCAGTGGGGGGGCAGGAGAGACCCAGTACTTC.

This clone has a count of ten or more. The V call is TRBV20-1, the J call TRBJ2-1; 12 bases match TRBD2. CDR1 is DFQATT, CDR2 SNEGSKA, per germline (reference sequence). The J segment lost 10 bases and the V segment lost 1 base, leaving 8 bases of the junction unmatched. This CDR3 is built from 15 residues. CDR3 amino acids: CSARAPSGRAREQFF. CDR3 bases: TGCAGTGCTAGAGCCCCTAGCGGGAGGGCCCGGGAGCAGTTCTTC.

The sample holds many counts of this clone. Relative to the germline gene, one junction end is altered; a read error may explain this. Other DNA variants within this sample encode the same CDR3. The rearrangement uses TRBV18 and TRBJ1-2; D not certain. CDR1 and CDR2 (germline): KGHSH, LQKENI. The CDR3 runs to 12 residues. The CDR3 region is CASSPQYYGYTF. The DNA of the CDR3 is TGTGCCAGCTCACCACAATACTATGGCTATACCTTC. The whole variable domain, filled in from reference TRBV18 and TRBJ1-2, reads NAGVMQNPRHLVRRRGQEARLRCSPMKGHSHVYWYRQLPEEGLKFMVYLQKENIIDESGMPKERFSAEFPKEGPSILRIQQVVRGDSAAYFCASSPQYYGYTFGSGTRLTVV.

This clone came up many times. The genes are TRBV5-4 and TRBJ2-3; no clear D. Germline CDR1 and CDR2: SGHNT and YYREEE (reference sequence). This CDR3 contains 14 residues. The V gene lost 0 bases and the J gene lost 1 base, with 6 bases spanning the gap. In nucleotides, the CDR3 is TGTGCCAGCAGCTTGGAACAAGGCACAGATACGCAGTATTTT. Amino acids: CASSLEQGTDTQYF.

This clone was recorded at least ten times. The chain couples TRBV30 to TRBJ2-5; D is tentatively TRBD1 or TRBD2 (5 bases each). V lost 1 base and J lost 7, with 13 bases in between. This CDR3 is 13 amino acids long. CDR1 is GTSNPN and CDR2 is SVGIG in the germline V gene (reference sequence). The CDR3 loop is CAWSGDRSWTQYF. CDR3 sequence (DNA): TGTGCCTGGAGTGGGGACCGCAGTTGGACCCAGTACTTC.

This clone was observed many times. The J gene is TRBJ1-5, the V gene TRBV27; D perhaps matches TRBD1 (6 bases). The CDR3 covers 14 residues. The V end lost 6 bases, the J end lost 2 bases, and 11 bases lay between the germline ends. CDR1 and CDR2 from the germline V gene are MNHEY and SMNVEV (reference sequence). The CDR3 spells CASSHHRGNQPQHF. Here the CDR3 DNA reads TGTGCCAGCAGCCACCACAGGGGCAATCAGCCCCAGCATTTT.

This clone was observed many times. J is TRBJ2-7 and V is TRBV7-2; D tentatively fits TRBD1 or TRBD2 (5 bases each). Trimming removed 5 bases from V and 2 bases from J, with 10 bases in between. The CDR3 is 13 amino acids. Germline lookup yields CDR1 SGHTA and CDR2 FQGNSA. The CDR3 region is CASSRDGTYEQYF. CDR3 DNA: TGTGCCAGCAGCAGGGACGGGACCTACGAGCAGTACTTC.